A single sample is the source of the 20 T cell receptor beta chains below, sequenced in a study of blood T cell repertoires in COVID-19. Generated by immunoSEQ multiplex PCR, the TCRdb table keeps only in-frame clones and is missing some. Among some 320,000 clones listed, under 90% were seen once. The material sequenced was PBMCs or T cells enriched from blood (not recorded which). The receptor source for this set is a woman in her fifties or sixties who had been exposed to COVID-19.

The chain combines TRBV7-2 with TRBJ2-3; 10 bases fit TRBD2. Germline V CDR1 and CDR2: SGHTA, FQGNSA. CDR3 length equals 16 residues. V dropped 5 bases and J dropped 6; count of bases not matched to a gene: 11. CDR3 protein: CASSPRASGGVDTQYF. In DNA, the CDR3 is TGTGCCAGCAGCCCTAGGGCTAGCGGGGGAGTGGATACGCAGTATTTT.

The rearrangement uses TRBV5-8 and TRBJ1-5; D ambiguous. CDR3 size: 16 residues. In germline, CDR1 is SGHTS, CDR2 YDEGEE. V was shortened by 0 bases and J by 4 bases, with 14 bases between the two germline ends. CDR3 sequence reads: CASSLVVGARNQPQHF. In DNA form, the CDR3 reads TGTGCCAGCAGCTTGGTCGTCGGTGCGCGGAATCAGCCCCAGCATTTT.

This clone was recorded once. The gene calls are TRBV4-1 and TRBJ1-6; no reliable D call. V shed 0 bases and J shed 8 bases, with 17 bases lying between them. Germline-derived CDR1 and CDR2 are MGHRA and YSYEKL. The CDR3 sequence is 17 residues long. The CDR3 protein is CASSQDPVGHGDSPLHF. The CDR3 DNA is TGCGCCAGCAGCCAAGACCCCGTAGGCCACGGGGATTCACCCCTCCACTTT.

This clone turned up a few times. This sequence joins TRBV3-1 (or the pseudogene TRBV3-2) and TRBJ2-2; perhaps TRBD1 as D (5 bases). With 0 bases removed from V and 5 bases from J, the gap between germline ends came to 10 bases. This CDR3 has 15 residues. CDR1 is LGHDT, CDR2 YNNKEL, per germline (reference sequence). DNA for the CDR3: TGTGCCAGCAGCCAAGAGGCAGGGTGGACCGGGGAGCTGTTTTTT. Translating it yields CASSQEAGWTGELFF.

The V gene is TRBV9, the J gene TRBJ2-1, with 12 bases fitting TRBD2. Germline trimming cut 0 bases from V and 4 bases from J; bases unmatched to any gene: 2. Germline-derived CDR1 and CDR2 are SGDLS and YYNGEE. The CDR3 is made up of 16 amino acids. CDR3 sequence: CASSVGLAGGYNEQFF. CDR3 sequence (DNA): TGTGCCAGCAGCGTAGGGCTAGCGGGGGGGTACAATGAGCAGTTCTTC.

This clone was seen once. The chain links TRBV9 to TRBJ2-5, with 8 bases lining up with TRBD2. This CDR3 spans 17 amino acids. The V gene's germline CDR1 is SGDLS and CDR2 YYNGEE. Trimming removed 1 base from V and 1 base from J; junction bases left unmatched: 9. The CDR3 DNA is TGTGCCAGCAGCGTAAGTGTAGGCGGGGGGACCCAAGAGACCCAGTACTTC. Translating it yields CASSVSVGGGTQETQYF.

The chain combines TRBV5-6 with TRBJ1-1; D gene uncertain. Germline V gene sequence: CDR1 SGHDT, CDR2 YYEEEE. The V end lost 1 base, the J end lost 3 bases, and 10 bases lay between the germline ends. The CDR3 is made up of 14 amino acids. As DNA, the CDR3 is TGTGCCAGCAGCTTGCTGACGAGGGACACTGAAGCTTTCTTT. It specifies CASSLLTRDTEAFF.

The CDR3 nucleotides read TGTGCCATCAGTGACGGGACAGGAGGTTCACCCCTCCACTTT. Amino acids: CAISDGTGGSPLHF. The chain links TRBV10-3 to TRBJ1-6; 8 bases map to TRBD1. CDR3 size: 14 residues. V trimming: 3 bases; J trimming: 9 bases; junction bases outside the gene matches: 4. Germline CDR1 is ENHRY and CDR2 is SYGVKD.

The chain recombines TRBV6-5 with TRBJ1-1; D is perhaps TRBD1 (5 bases). V was pared by 10 bases and J by 1 base, with 13 bases between. The V gene's germline CDR1 is MNHEY and CDR2 SVGAGI. This CDR3 spans 13 amino acids. For the CDR3, the DNA is TGTGCCAACGGTCAGGGAACGAACACTGAAGCTTTCTTT. Translation gives CANGQGTNTEAFF.

The rearrangement uses TRBV19 and TRBJ1-1; D possibly corresponds to TRBD1 (5 bases). Germline CDR1 LNHDA, CDR2 SQIVND (reference sequence). CDR3 length: 14 amino acids. V was pared by 1 base and J by 3 bases, with 9 bases between. CDR3 region: CASSIGGADTEAFF. The CDR3 nucleotides read TGTGCCAGTAGTATAGGGGGCGCGGACACTGAAGCTTTCTTT.

The chain carries TRBV24-1 and TRBJ1-1, with a tentative D call TRBD1 (5 bases). CDR1 KGHDR and CDR2 SFDVKD come from the germline V gene. With 4 bases removed from V and 5 bases from J, the gap between germline ends came to 10 bases. CDR3 size: 13 residues. As DNA, the CDR3 is TGTGCCACCAGTGACTATAGGGGTACTGAAGCTTTCTTT. Encoded protein: CATSDYRGTEAFF.

The chain has TRBV28 and TRBJ2-5; 11 bases fit TRBD2. V lost 4 bases to trimming and J lost 3 bases; unmatched junction nucleotides: 7. The germline gives CDR1 MDHEN, CDR2 SYDVKM. The CDR3 loop spans 16 amino acids. The CDR3 coding sequence is TGTGCCAGCAGTTGGCCGACTAGCGGGGTAGAAGAGACCCAGTACTTC. Its protein is CASSWPTSGVEETQYF.

The J gene is TRBJ1-2, the V gene TRBV9; D uncertain. The CDR3 runs to 14 residues. The V and J ends lost 0 bases and 0 bases respectively, with 6 bases between them. Germline-derived CDR1 and CDR2 are SGDLS and YYNGEE. The CDR3 spells CASSVGRSNYGYTF. In DNA, the CDR3 is TGTGCCAGCAGCGTAGGTCGGTCTAACTATGGCTACACCTTC.

This clone was found once. J is TRBJ1-1 and V is TRBV9, with D unresolved. This CDR3 comprises 13 residues. Looked up from germline, CDR1 is SGDLS and CDR2 is YYNGEE. Trimming stripped 2 bases from V and 6 bases from J, with 11 bases between. This CDR3 is CASSVRHGSEAFF. CDR3 nucleotides: TGTGCCAGCAGCGTCAGACATGGGTCTGAAGCTTTCTTT.

The chain couples TRBV5-1 to TRBJ1-4; TRBD1 matches at 9 bases. CDR3 size: 16 residues. CDR1 is SGHRS and CDR2 is YFSETQ in the germline V gene. Trimming took 3 bases from V and 3 from J; bases not matched to a gene: 6. This CDR3 is CASSSTGGAANEKLFF. The CDR3, as DNA: TGCGCCAGCAGCTCGACAGGGGGGGCAGCTAATGAAAAACTGTTTTTT.

The gene calls are TRBV18 and TRBJ1-1; D is undetermined. CDR1 is KGHSH and CDR2 is LQKENI in the germline V gene. This CDR3 spans 14 amino acids. Trimming removed 3 bases from V and 4 bases from J, with 12 bases in between. CDR3 sequence reads: CASSPRASGTEAFF. The CDR3 region has the DNA TGTGCCAGCTCACCTCGAGCTTCGGGCACTGAAGCTTTCTTT.

The V call is TRBV18, the J call TRBJ1-1, with D possibly matching TRBD1 (6 bases). The V end was cut by 4 bases, the J end by 1 base, with 13 bases between. The CDR3 is 15 amino acids. Germline loops: CDR1 KGHSH, CDR2 LQKENI. CDR3 nucleotides: TGTGCCAGCTCACGAAATTCACAGGGGAACACTGAAGCTTTCTTT. It is translated as CASSRNSQGNTEAFF.

This chain joins TRBV7-9 and TRBJ1-1; the match to TRBD1 covers 8 bases. This CDR3 comprises 13 residues. Germline loops: CDR1 SEHNR, CDR2 FQNEAQ (reference sequence). After removal of 4 bases from V and 11 bases from J, the junction contained 9 bases not matched to a gene. The CDR3 DNA reads as TGTGCCAGCAGCTCCGCGACAGGGGAGGCCGCTTTCTTT. Protein product: CASSSATGEAAFF.

This sequence joins TRBV29-1 and TRBJ2-7; the match to TRBD1 covers 8 bases. The J segment lost 0 bases and the V segment lost 4 bases, leaving 2 bases of the junction unmatched. The CDR3 is 13 amino acids. Looked up from germline, CDR1 is SQVTM and CDR2 is ANQGSEA. The CDR3 is CSVADRASYEQYF. The CDR3 DNA follows: TGCAGCGTTGCGGACAGGGCCTCCTACGAGCAGTACTTC.

This clone has only one observation. V is TRBV10-3 and J is TRBJ2-2; TRBD1 matches 10 bases. The CDR3 runs 16 residues. J gave up 1 base and V 6 bases, and 5 bases lay outside the gene matches. From germline, CDR1 is ENHRY and CDR2 SYGVKD. CDR3 nucleotide sequence: TGTGCCATCAGGCCCGGGACAGGGGAGAACACCGGGGAGCTGTTTTTT. The encoded protein is CAIRPGTGENTGELFF.